Each of the 6 T cell receptor beta chains below was sequenced from the same sample in a study of post-analysis software for immune sequencing data. Study-level points and caveats: Roughly 5 TRBV segments (TRBV5-6, TRBV5-1 and TRBV20-1 among them) occurred more frequently in patients than in controls.

No antigen is known for these receptors. Unique molecular identifiers were built into the TCR beta cDNA libraries. TCRdb processed the PCR reads anew with MiXCR; each CDR3 protein has one entry. The sample carries about 540,000 distinct CDR3 sequences, around 31% recorded once. Sequencing used blood. The receptor set was obtained from a girl under 18 with multiple sclerosis.

The CDR3 DNA is TGCGCCAGCAGCTTTGGAAGGGGCCACGGCTACGAGCAGTACTTC. Translating gives CASSFGRGHGYEQYF. This chain uses TRBV5-1 with TRBJ2-7, with D maybe TRBD1 (5 bases). The germline V gene has CDR1 SGHRS and CDR2 YFSETQ. V was cut by 2 bases and J by 3 bases, with 15 bases left in between. This CDR3 contains 15 residues. Full variable domain (missing parts from reference TRBV5-1 and TRBJ2-7): KAGVTQTPRYLIKTRGQQVTLSCSPISGHRSVSWYQQTPGQGLQFLFEYFSETQRNKGNFPGRFSGRQFSNSRSEMNVSTLELGDSALYLCASSFGRGHGYEQYFGPGTRLTVT.

The chain recombines TRBV12-3 or TRBV12-4 with TRBJ1-1; 7 bases match TRBD1. The CDR3 consists of 13 residues. V gave up 10 bases and J gave up 1 base; unmatched junction bases: 6. The CDR3, as DNA: TGTGCCACTACGGGACAGCCGAACACTGAAGCTTTCTTT. It codes for CATTGQPNTEAFF.

This clonotype has a handful of counts. V gene TRBV19 combines with J gene TRBJ2-7, with TRBD2 matching 10 bases. The trim removed 5 bases at V and 2 bases at J, leaving 6 bases unmatched. The germline V gene encodes CDR1 LNHDA and CDR2 SQIVND (reference sequence). The CDR3 loop spans 15 amino acids. The CDR3 DNA sequence: TGTGCCAGTAGTCCCGGACTAGCGGAGACCTACGAGCAGTACTTC. Translating gives CASSPGLAETYEQYF.

The genes are TRBV11-2 and TRBJ1-1; D gene uncertain. The CDR3 covers 15 residues. Germline lookup yields CDR1 SGHAT and CDR2 FQNNGV. Trimming removed 2 bases at V and 5 bases at J, with 15 bases between. CDR3 region: CASSLKGSWDTEAFF. The CDR3 nucleotides read TGTGCCAGCAGCTTAAAAGGGTCCTGGGATACTGAAGCTTTCTTT. The full variable domain, its missing parts supplied by reference TRBV11-2 and TRBJ1-1, is EAGVAQSPRYKIIEKRQSVAFWCNPISGHATLYWYQQILGQGPKLLIQFQNNGVVDDSQLPKDRFSAERLKGVDSTLKIQPAKLEDSAVYLCASSLKGSWDTEAFFGQGTRLTVV.

The chain has TRBV4-1 and TRBJ1-1; unclear D gene. There are 16 residues in the CDR3. The V and J ends lost 2 bases and 1 base respectively, with 14 bases between them. Looked up from germline, CDR1 is MGHRA and CDR2 is YSYEKL. CDR3 DNA: TGCGCCAGCAGCCAACCGGCGGCGGGGAAGAACACTGAAGCTTTCTTT. Amino acid sequence: CASSQPAAGKNTEAFF.

In this sample, this clonotype turned up a few times. The rearrangement joins TRBV20-1 to TRBJ1-1; a possible D gene is TRBD1 (5 bases). CDR3 length: 11 amino acids. CDR1 and CDR2 from the germline V gene are DFQATT and SNEGSKA (reference sequence). Trimming left V 0 bases short and J 11 bases short, with 10 bases between. The CDR3 nucleotides are TGCAGTGCTAGAGATCTTCAGGGCGCTTTCTTT. Its protein is CSARDLQGAFF.